One and the same sample provided the 15 T cell receptor beta chains below, sequenced in a study of blood T cells in healthy people across ages. Together with a sample-barcoded 5' primer, a J-beta primer mix was included in a second PCR lasting about 6 to 11 cycles. TCRdb ran MiXCR on the 5' RACE reads and lists one entry per CDR3 protein. Counted here are 1.4 million or so distinct CDR3 sequences, approximately 43% occurring once; the ten biggest clones make up about 4.1%. Sequenced sample: blood. All receptors derive from a woman between 18 and 30 years old in good health.

This chain connects TRBV7-9 to TRBJ1-1; D remains unclear. Deletions cut 1 base from V and 5 bases from J, with 11 bases between. CDR1 SEHNR and CDR2 FQNEAQ come from the germline V gene (reference sequence). The length of the CDR3 is 14 residues. The CDR3 DNA reads TGTGCCAGCAGCTTAGGGCAGTCGAGTACTGAAGCTTTCTTT. Protein sequence: CASSLGQSSTEAFF.

The chain links TRBV4-2 to TRBJ2-3, with D perhaps matching TRBD2 (5 bases). In germline, CDR1 is LGHNA, CDR2 YNFKEQ. CDR3 length: 16 residues. V was trimmed by 0 bases and J by 2 bases, leaving 12 bases between them. The CDR3 DNA reads as TGTGCCAGCAGCCAAGATCCGAGGGTTGTCACAGATACGCAGTATTTT. Translated: CASSQDPRVVTDTQYF.

The chain combines TRBV27 with TRBJ2-1; 12 nucleotides align to TRBD2. J gave up 10 bases and V 7 bases, and 2 bases lay outside the gene matches. The CDR3 sequence is 12 residues long. Germline loops: CDR1 MNHEY, CDR2 SMNVEV (reference sequence). In DNA, the CDR3 is TGTGCCAGCACCACTAGCGGGAGGGAGCAGTTCTTC. Its translation: CASTTSGREQFF.

The chain employs TRBV20-1 and TRBJ1-5, with 7 bases that match TRBD1. The V segment lost 4 bases and the J segment 4 bases; nucleotides outside the gene matches: 7. This CDR3 has 14 amino acids. CDR1 DFQATT and CDR2 SNEGSKA come from the germline V gene (reference sequence). The CDR3 reads CSANDRVGNQPQHF. CDR3 sequence (DNA): TGCAGTGCTAATGACAGGGTGGGAAATCAGCCCCAGCATTTT.

This chain uses TRBV29-1 with TRBJ2-1, with 7 bases matching TRBD2. TRBJ2-7 matches the DNA end more closely, so the J call is doubtful. The CDR3 has 14 residues. CDR1 and CDR2 from the germline V gene are SQVTM and ANQGSEA. The CDR3 loop reads CSDISGNSYNEQYF. DNA for the CDR3: TGCAGCGACATCAGCGGGAACTCCTACAATGAGCAGTACTTC.

The CDR3 DNA sequence: TGTGCCTGGAGTCCTATAGCGGGAAATGAGCAGTTCTTC. As protein: CAWSPIAGNEQFF. The V call is TRBV30, the J call TRBJ2-1; 8 bases are shared with TRBD2. In germline, CDR1 is GTSNPN, CDR2 SVGIG (reference sequence). The CDR3 contains 13 residues. V shed 2 bases, J shed 7 bases, and the junction held 4 bases outside the gene matches.

This clonotype has a handful of counts. This chain uses TRBV29-1 with TRBJ2-5; 7 positions agree with TRBD1. CDR1 SQVTM and CDR2 ANQGSEA come from the germline V gene. After removal of 7 bases from V and 11 bases from J, the junction contained 16 bases not matched to a gene. CDR3 size: 13 residues. The CDR3 bases are TGCAGCGCCCTCAGGGACAGTGTCAATGAGCAGTACTTC. Protein: CSALRDSVNEQYF. Based on the CDR3 plus reference TRBV29-1 and TRBJ2-5, the full variable domain is SAVISQKPSRDICQRGTSLTIQCQVDSQVTMMFWYRQQPGQSLTLIATANQGSEATYESGFVIDKFPISRPNLTFSTLTVSNMSPEDSSIYLCSALRDSVNEQYFGPGTRLLVL.

A word on this clonotype: This may come from a read error, since a much larger clone is one base off. This rearrangement joins TRBV4-1 to TRBJ2-5; 10 bases line up with TRBD1. The CDR3 contains 15 residues. Germline loops: CDR1 MGHRA, CDR2 YSYEKL. V lost 1 base to trimming and J lost 11 bases; unmatched junction nucleotides: 10. The CDR3 region is CASSQAPGQGIKQYF. The CDR3 DNA is TGCGCCAGCAGCCAAGCCCCGGGACAGGGGATCAAGCAGTACTTC.

V and J are TRBV7-9 and TRBJ2-3; the D gene is possibly TRBD2 (7 bases). This CDR3 has 15 residues. Trimming left V 7 bases short and J 2 bases short, with 16 bases between. Germline V gene lookup returns CDR1 SEHNR and CDR2 FQNEAQ (reference sequence). The CDR3 protein is CASTRGALFTDTQYF. The CDR3 nucleotides are TGTGCCAGCACCCGGGGGGCCCTTTTCACAGATACGCAGTATTTT.

With respect to this clonotype: A single base separates this from a much larger clone, so it may be a read error. The chain has TRBV27 and TRBJ2-5; TRBD2 is a possible D gene (7 bases). CDR3 length: 14 residues. Between the trimmed V and J ends, which lost 3 bases and 11 bases, there was a span of 19 bases. Per the germline V gene, CDR1 is MNHEY and CDR2 is SMNVEV (reference sequence). The CDR3 region has the DNA TGTGCCAGCAGTTTCCGGGGGGCCTACAATGAGCAGTACTTC. Protein product: CASSFRGAYNEQYF.

The CDR3, as DNA: TGTGCCAGCAAAACCCCACAGGGGAATGAGCAGTTCTTC. Its protein is CASKTPQGNEQFF. The chain uses TRBV6-5 and TRBJ2-1; 7 nucleotides line up with TRBD1. V gave up 7 bases and J gave up 7 bases; unmatched junction bases: 7. The V gene's germline CDR1 is MNHEY and CDR2 SVGAGI. The CDR3 totals 13 residues.

In its sample, this clonotype was seen a few times. CDR3 sequence reads: CASSSGTGGAGIQYF. CDR3 DNA sequence: TGTGCCAGCAGCTCCGGGACAGGGGGCGCAGGCATTCAGTACTTC. This chain connects TRBV7-2 to TRBJ2-4; 12 nucleotides align to TRBD1. CDR1 SGHTA and CDR2 FQGNSA come from the germline V gene. Unmatched junction bases numbered 7, after V lost 4 bases and J lost 9 bases. This CDR3 spans 15 amino acids.

The V call is TRBV7-2, the J call TRBJ2-7; 13 nucleotides line up with TRBD2. Germline V gene data show CDR1 as SGHTA and CDR2 as FQGNSA. CDR3 length: 16 residues. V shed 5 bases, J shed 0 bases, and the junction held 4 bases outside the gene matches. CDR3 nucleotides: TGTGCCAGCAGCCGAGGACTAGCGGGAGTCTCCTACGAGCAGTACTTC. Translating gives CASSRGLAGVSYEQYF.

Note on this clonotype: This likely traces to a read error, being one base from a far larger clone. The chain uses TRBV28 and TRBJ1-2; D is ambiguous. Germline V gene data show CDR1 as MDHEN and CDR2 as SYDVKM. The CDR3 runs 11 residues. Trimming left V 1 base short and J 6 bases short, with 3 bases between. This chain's CDR3 is CASSLSHGYTF. The CDR3 coding sequence is TGTGCCAGCAGTTTATCCCATGGCTACACCTTC.

V gene TRBV7-2 combines with J gene TRBJ1-6; perhaps TRBD1 as D (5 bases). Germline lookup yields CDR1 SGHTA and CDR2 FQGNSA. The CDR3 covers 13 residues. V lost 5 bases and J lost 13, with 15 bases in between. This CDR3 is CASSQGTSSPLHF. CDR3 sequence (DNA): TGTGCCAGCAGCCAAGGGACCTCCTCGCCCCTCCACTTT.